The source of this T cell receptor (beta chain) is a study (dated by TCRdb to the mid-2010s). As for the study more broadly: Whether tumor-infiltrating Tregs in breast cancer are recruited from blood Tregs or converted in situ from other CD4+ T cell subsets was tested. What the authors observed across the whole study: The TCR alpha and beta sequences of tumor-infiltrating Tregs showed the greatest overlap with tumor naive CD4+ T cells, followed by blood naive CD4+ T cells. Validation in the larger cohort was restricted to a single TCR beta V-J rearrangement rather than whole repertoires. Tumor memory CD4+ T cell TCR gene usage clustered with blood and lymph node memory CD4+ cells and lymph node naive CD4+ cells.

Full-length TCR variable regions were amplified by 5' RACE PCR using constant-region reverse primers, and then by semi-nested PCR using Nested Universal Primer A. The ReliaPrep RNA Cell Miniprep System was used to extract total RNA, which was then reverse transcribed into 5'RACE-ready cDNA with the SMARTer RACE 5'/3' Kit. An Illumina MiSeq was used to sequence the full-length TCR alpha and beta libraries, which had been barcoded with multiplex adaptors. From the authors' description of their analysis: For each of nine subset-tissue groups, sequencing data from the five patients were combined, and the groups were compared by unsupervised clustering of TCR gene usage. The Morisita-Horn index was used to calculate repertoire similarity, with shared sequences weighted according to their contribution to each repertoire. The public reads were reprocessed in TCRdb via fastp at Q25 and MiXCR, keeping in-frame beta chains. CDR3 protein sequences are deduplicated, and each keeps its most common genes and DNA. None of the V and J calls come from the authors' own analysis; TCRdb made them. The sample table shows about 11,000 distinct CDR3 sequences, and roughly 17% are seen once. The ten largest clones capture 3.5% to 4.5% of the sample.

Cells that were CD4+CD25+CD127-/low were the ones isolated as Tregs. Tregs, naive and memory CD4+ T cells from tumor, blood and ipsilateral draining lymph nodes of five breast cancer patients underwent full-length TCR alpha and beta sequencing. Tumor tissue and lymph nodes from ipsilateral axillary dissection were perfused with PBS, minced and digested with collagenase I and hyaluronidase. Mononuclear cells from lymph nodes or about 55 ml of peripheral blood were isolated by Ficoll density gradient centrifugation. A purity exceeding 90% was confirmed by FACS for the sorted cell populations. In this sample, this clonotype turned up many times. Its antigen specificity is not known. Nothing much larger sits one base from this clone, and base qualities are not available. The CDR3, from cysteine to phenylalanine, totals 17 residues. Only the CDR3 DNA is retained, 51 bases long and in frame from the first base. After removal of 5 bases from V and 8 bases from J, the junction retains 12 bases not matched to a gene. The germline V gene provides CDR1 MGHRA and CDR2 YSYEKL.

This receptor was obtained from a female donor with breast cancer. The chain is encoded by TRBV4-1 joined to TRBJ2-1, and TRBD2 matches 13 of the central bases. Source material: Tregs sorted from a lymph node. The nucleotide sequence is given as TGCGCCAGCAGCGAATCCCGACTAGCGGGAGGTCCCGATGAGCAGTTCTTC. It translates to CASSESRLAGGPDEQFF.